A single sample gave rise to the 15 T cell receptor beta chains below, sequenced in a study of Graves' ophthalmopathy and Graves' hyperthyroidism. From RNA, the CDR3 regions of TCR beta chains were amplified and sequenced. An opening RT-PCR round employed HTBI primers and preceded a second-round multiplex PCR. TCRdb redid the calling of the multiplex PCR reads with MiXCR, one entry per CDR3 protein. Of 650,000 to 900,000 distinct CDR3 sequences in the sample, 40% were seen once. The sample was peripheral blood. The receptors stem from an adult man with Graves' ophthalmopathy.

This clonotype was seen a handful of times. V usage is TRBV4-3 and J usage is TRBJ1-2; 11 bases fit TRBD1. The CDR3 extends over 16 amino acids. V lost 1 base, J lost 7 bases, and 8 bases stayed unmatched. Germline loops: CDR1 LGHNA, CDR2 YSLEER. The CDR3 loop is CASSQGAGTGGRGYTF. The CDR3 region has the DNA TGCGCCAGCAGCCAAGGGGCCGGGACAGGGGGACGTGGCTACACCTTC.

This clonotype was counted between two and nine times. V gene TRBV5-4 combines with J gene TRBJ1-1, with unresolved D. Germline V CDR1 and CDR2: SGHNT, YYREEE (reference sequence). Trimming cost V 0 bases and J 5 bases, with 14 bases left between them. This CDR3 spans 15 amino acids. CDR3 nucleotides: TGTGCCAGCAGCTTGGGTCCGTCTACCGGGACTGAAGCTTTCTTT. Its translation: CASSLGPSTGTEAFF.

As concerns this clonotype: The junction differs from germline at one of its ends, possibly a read error. The chain carries TRBV10-3 and TRBJ2-6, with D unresolved. Germline V lookup: CDR1 ENHRY, CDR2 SYGVKD. The CDR3 runs 16 residues. CDR3 nucleotides: TGTGCCAGCAGTTACTCATGGAGCTCTGGGGCCAACGTCCTGACTTTC. This gives the protein CASSYSWSSGANVLTF.

This chain connects TRBV11-2 to TRBJ2-2; 7 bases align to TRBD1. CDR1 and CDR2 from the germline V gene are SGHAT and FQNNGV. The V gene end was trimmed by 8 bases and the J gene end by 1 base; junction bases not matched to a gene: 7. The CDR3 covers 15 residues. The CDR3 loop reads CASGPDRVNTGELFF. Here the CDR3 DNA reads TGTGCCAGCGGACCCGACAGGGTGAACACCGGGGAGCTGTTTTTT.

This clonotype appeared a few times. The genes are TRBV25-1 and TRBJ2-2; D is perhaps TRBD1 (6 bases). Germline values: CDR1 MGHDK, CDR2 SYGVNS. The CDR3 contains 16 residues. The V and J ends lost 6 bases and 3 bases respectively, with 17 bases between them. The chain's CDR3 is CASSQDLGADTGELFF. DNA for the CDR3: TGTGCCAGCAGCCAAGATTTGGGGGCGGACACCGGGGAGCTGTTTTTT.

The rearrangement uses TRBV25-1 and TRBJ2-7; D is ambiguous. Germline CDR1 MGHDK, CDR2 SYGVNS. Trimming stripped 6 bases from V and 6 bases from J, with 15 bases between. The CDR3 is 13 amino acids. In DNA, the CDR3 is TGTGCCAGCAGCTTGTGGGGTACCTGCGAGCAGTACTTC. Translation: CASSLWGTCEQYF.

This clonotype was detected many times. The chain uses TRBV10-2 and TRBJ1-1; D remains ambiguous. The CDR3 is made up of 13 amino acids. The germline V and J ends were trimmed by 3 bases and 5 bases, with 10 bases remaining between them. Germline V gives CDR1 WSHSY, CDR2 SAAADI. The CDR3 nucleotides read TGCGCCAGCAGTGACCCCCTGGAGACTGAAGCTTTCTTT. Amino acid sequence: CASSDPLETEAFF.

This clonotype was detected once. The gene calls are TRBV10-3 and TRBJ2-7; the D gene is possibly TRBD2 (6 bases). The CDR3 extends over 14 amino acids. V was trimmed by 5 bases and J by 3 bases, leaving 14 bases between them. Looked up from germline, CDR1 is ENHRY and CDR2 is SYGVKD. In DNA form, the CDR3 reads TGTGCCATCAGTCTCGGACTAACAAACTACGAGCAGTACTTC. It yields the protein CAISLGLTNYEQYF.

This clonotype occurred many times. The chain is built from TRBV7-8 and TRBJ2-5; possible D gene TRBD1, 6 bases. Per the germline V gene, CDR1 is SGHVS and CDR2 is FQNEAQ. This CDR3 is 14 amino acids long. V lost 3 bases, J lost 4 bases, and 12 bases lay in between. The CDR3 region has the DNA TGTGCCAGCAGCTTCCAGGGGCCGAGAGAGACCCAGTACTTC. This codes for CASSFQGPRETQYF.

The V and J genes are TRBV14 and TRBJ1-2, with D hard to call. This CDR3 region has 16 residues. Trimming pared 2 bases from V and 8 bases from J, leaving 21 bases between. Germline loops: CDR1 SGHDN, CDR2 FVKESK. This chain's CDR3 is CASSQRWPDLVEGYTF. DNA of the CDR3: TGTGCCAGCAGCCAAAGGTGGCCGGACCTCGTGGAGGGCTACACCTTC.

This clonotype was seen a handful of times. The genes are TRBV6-4 and TRBJ1-5, with D uncertain. Per germline, CDR1 MRHNA and CDR2 SNTAGT. This CDR3 region has 13 residues. Trimming pared 6 bases from V and 4 bases from J, leaving 10 bases between. CDR3 loop: CASSPERNQPQHF. The CDR3 DNA reads TGTGCCAGCAGCCCCGAAAGGAATCAGCCCCAGCATTTT.

The V call is TRBV6-1, the J call TRBJ2-7, with D hard to call. Germline CDR1 MNHNS, CDR2 SASEGT. The CDR3 has 13 residues. V dropped 4 bases and J dropped 1 base, with 8 bases sitting between them. CDR3 region: CASSGAESYEQYF. In DNA form, the CDR3 reads TGTGCCAGCAGTGGGGCGGAGTCCTACGAGCAGTACTTC.

The genes are TRBV2 and TRBJ1-4; 8 bases are shared with TRBD1. J was trimmed by 5 bases and V by 2 bases; bases with no gene match: 4. The CDR3 extends over 15 amino acids. Per germline, CDR1 SNHLY and CDR2 FYNNEI. This chain's CDR3 is CASSEHPGGNEKLFF. In DNA, the CDR3 is TGTGCCAGCAGTGAACATCCAGGGGGCAATGAAAAACTGTTTTTT.

This clonotype was seen just once. The junction departs from germline at one end; a sequencing error may be responsible. The chain links TRBV10-1 to TRBJ1-5, with 9 bases matching TRBD1. The CDR3 loop spans 16 amino acids. The germline gives CDR1 WNHNN, CDR2 SYGVQD (reference sequence). The chain's CDR3 is CASTREGTGSNQPQHF. The CDR3 bases are TGTGCCAGCACTCGGGAAGGGACAGGGTCAAATCAGCCCCAGCATTTT.

This clonotype has a count of ten or more. V is TRBV25-1 and J is TRBJ1-2; D is uncertain. Germline V gene data show CDR1 as MGHDK and CDR2 as SYGVNS. V lost 7 bases, J lost 0 bases, and 27 bases lay in between. The CDR3 totals 19 residues. This CDR3 is CASKRHGWTTPPANYGYTF. The CDR3 DNA sequence: TGTGCCAGCAAACGCCATGGGTGGACGACCCCCCCAGCTAACTATGGCTACACCTTC.